Here is one T cell receptor (beta chain) with its context. Its antigen is as yet unknown. Reverse transcription of all isolated RNA meant that expressed TCRB transcripts were sequenced. Only in-frame clones appear in the TCRdb table, and some are missing; sequencing was by immunoSEQ multiplex PCR. The sample consists of fewer than 550,000 clones, about an eighth of them appearing once. These data originate in a study of beta chain features in type 1 diabetes. Study conclusions and caveats: Over-representation of high TCR-expressing cells was a possible consequence of cDNA sequencing. A PCR bias possibly favoring shorter templates would apply equally to patients and controls.

The sequenced material came from naive CD4+ T cells from blood. The sequence derives from a woman younger than 30 in good health.

The CDR3 bases are TGCGCCAGCAGCTTGACAGGGGGCCACACTGAAGCTTTCTTT. Its protein product is CASSLTGGHTEAFF. This sequence joins TRBV5-1 and TRBJ1-1; 9 positions match TRBD1. From germline, CDR1 is SGHRS and CDR2 YFSETQ. The CDR3 is 14 residues long. J was trimmed by 3 bases and V by 1 base; bases with no gene match: 1.